This T cell receptor beta chain originates from a study of somatic mutations in cytotoxic T cells in rheumatoid arthritis. Flow cytometry was used to check the purity of CD4+ and CD8+ cells, which had been isolated by positive magnetic bead selection. Clones were read by immunoSEQ multiplex PCR, and TCRdb kept only the in-frame ones, dropping some. This sample has approximately 15,000 clones, with around four fifths found just once. The CDR3 length is 16 residues. CDR1 and CDR2 (germline): SEHNR, FQNEAQ (reference sequence). V lost 5 bases and J lost 5, with 18 bases in between. The TCR originated in an adult with rheumatoid arthritis. The chain carries TRBV7-9 and TRBJ2-2, with D perhaps matching TRBD2 (6 bases). Sequences were obtained from CD8+ T cells sorted from blood. Here the CDR3 DNA reads TGTGCCAGCAGCCCGGAGGGCAGGCCGTTGACCGGGGAGCTGTTTTTT. Translated, it gives CASSPEGRPLTGELFF.